This T cell receptor (beta chain) originates from a study of metastatic and nonmetastatic thyroid tumors. At the level of the study: It was across blood and tumor or nodule tissue from malignant and benign thyroid patients that repertoires were compared.

This clone was counted at least ten times. The antigen remains undetermined. With MiXCR, TCRdb reprocessed the PCR reads. The sample carries about 82,000 clones, around 12% recorded once. All patients were untreated before thyroid surgery. Study findings and constraints: Benign nodules were reported to have significantly lower TCR beta diversity than malignant thyroid tumors, in blood and tumor.

Germline CDR1 is LNHDA and CDR2 is SQIVND (reference sequence). This CDR3 comprises 18 residues. V lost 8 bases to trimming and J lost 3 bases; unmatched junction nucleotides: 13. The receptor comes from a female donor with papillary thyroid cancer or a benign thyroid nodule (not recorded which). Some clones in this sample may be carry-over from other donors' samples. The chain links TRBV19 to TRBJ2-1, with 13 nucleotides matching TRBD2. Sequencing input: tumor tissue. CDR3 loop: CASRRLGLAGSVYNEQFF. CDR3 nucleotide sequence: TGTGCCAGTCGCCGCTTGGGACTAGCGGGATCGGTCTACAATGAGCAGTTCTTC.